Below, one T cell receptor (beta chain) is given with its context. Its specificity is unknown. Cultured CD4+ T-cell DNA underwent Oncomine TCR Beta short-read sequencing. TCRdb analysed the PCR reads with MiXCR anew, one entry per CDR3 protein. The data contain some 7,100 distinct CDR3 sequences, around 74% of them singletons. Sample treatment: roughly 10-day PBMC culture with coronavirus spike peptide pools or control peptides (ViraFEST assay). This specimen belongs to a study of vaccination and CD4 T cells after COVID-19. There are 12 residues in the CDR3. CDR1 and CDR2 (germline): MNHEY, SMNVEV (reference sequence). V gave up 6 bases and J gave up 11 bases; unmatched junction bases: 9.

Sequencing input: CD4+ T cells from blood, cultured in vitro. The receptor's source is a human donor who had recovered from COVID-19. The V call is TRBV27, the J call TRBJ1-1; TRBD1 agrees at 7 bases. The CDR3 spells CASSRNDRAAFF. The DNA for the CDR3 is TGTGCCAGCAGCCGAAACGACAGGGCGGCTTTCTTT.